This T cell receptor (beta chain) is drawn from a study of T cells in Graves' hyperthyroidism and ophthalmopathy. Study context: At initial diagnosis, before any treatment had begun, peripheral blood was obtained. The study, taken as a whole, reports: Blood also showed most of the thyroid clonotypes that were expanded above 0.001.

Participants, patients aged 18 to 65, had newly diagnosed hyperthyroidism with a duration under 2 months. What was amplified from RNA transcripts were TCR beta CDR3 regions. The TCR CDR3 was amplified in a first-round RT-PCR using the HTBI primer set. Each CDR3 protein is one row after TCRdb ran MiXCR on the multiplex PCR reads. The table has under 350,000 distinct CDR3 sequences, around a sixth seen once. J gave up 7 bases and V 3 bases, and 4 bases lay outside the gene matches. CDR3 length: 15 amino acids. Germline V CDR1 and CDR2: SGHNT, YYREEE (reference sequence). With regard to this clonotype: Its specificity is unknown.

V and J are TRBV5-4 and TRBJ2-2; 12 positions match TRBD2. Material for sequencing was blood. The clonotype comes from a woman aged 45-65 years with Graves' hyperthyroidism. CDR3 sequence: CASSSSGGAVGELFF. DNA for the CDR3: TGTGCCAGCAGCTCTAGCGGGGGGGCCGTCGGGGAGCTGTTTTTT.